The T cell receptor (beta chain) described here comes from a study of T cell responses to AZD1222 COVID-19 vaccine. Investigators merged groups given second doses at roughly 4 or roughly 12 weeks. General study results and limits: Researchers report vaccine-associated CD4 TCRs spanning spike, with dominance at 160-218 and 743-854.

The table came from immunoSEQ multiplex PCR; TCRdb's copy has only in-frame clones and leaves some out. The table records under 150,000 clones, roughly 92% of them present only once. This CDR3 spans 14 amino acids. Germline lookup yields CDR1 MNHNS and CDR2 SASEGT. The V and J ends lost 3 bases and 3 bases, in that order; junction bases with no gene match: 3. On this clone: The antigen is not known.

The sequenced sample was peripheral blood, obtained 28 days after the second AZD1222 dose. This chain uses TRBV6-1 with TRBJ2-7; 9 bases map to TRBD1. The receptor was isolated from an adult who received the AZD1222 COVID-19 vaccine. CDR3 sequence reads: CASSETDRGYEQYF. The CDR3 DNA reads TGTGCCAGCAGTGAGACGGACAGGGGCTACGAGCAGTACTTC.